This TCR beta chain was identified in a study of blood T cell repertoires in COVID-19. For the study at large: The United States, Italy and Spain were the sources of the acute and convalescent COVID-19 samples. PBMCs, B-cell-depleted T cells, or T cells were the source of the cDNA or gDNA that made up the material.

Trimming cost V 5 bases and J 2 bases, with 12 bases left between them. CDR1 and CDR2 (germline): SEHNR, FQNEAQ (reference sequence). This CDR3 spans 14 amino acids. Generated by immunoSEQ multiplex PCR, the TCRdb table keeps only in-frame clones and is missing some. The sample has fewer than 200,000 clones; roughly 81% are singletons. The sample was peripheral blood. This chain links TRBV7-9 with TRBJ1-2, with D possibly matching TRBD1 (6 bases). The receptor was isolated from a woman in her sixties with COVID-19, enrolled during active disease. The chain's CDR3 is CASSGNRENYGYTF. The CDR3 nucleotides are TGTGCCAGCAGCGGCAACAGGGAAAACTATGGCTACACCTTC.